The next 4 T cell receptor beta chains were all read from a single sample in a study of HIV-infected patients and healthy controls. MiXCR, applied by TCRdb to the 5' RACE reads, yields one record per CDR3 protein. The table has more than 15,000 distinct CDR3 sequences, approximately 18% seen once. Source material: CD8+ T cells from blood. These receptors originate from a human donor in good health.

This clonotype has a handful of counts. The chain is built from TRBV27 and TRBJ2-6; 8 nucleotides line up with TRBD2. This CDR3 is built from 17 residues. Germline CDR1 and CDR2: MNHEY and SMNVEV (reference sequence). V was pared by 4 bases and J by 4 bases, with 9 bases of the junction left unmatched. CDR3 DNA sequence: TGTGCCAGCAGTTCCAGAGGACTAGCTACCGGGGCCAACGTCCTGACTTTC. Its protein is CASSSRGLATGANVLTF.

This clonotype was seen many times. CDR3 loop: CASSSPGGALAGTGELFF. The CDR3, as DNA: TGTGCCAGCAGCTCTCCGGGGGGCGCGTTAGCGGGGACCGGGGAGCTGTTTTTT. The chain is built from TRBV7-6 and TRBJ2-2, with TRBD2 matching over 8 bases. With 4 bases clipped from V and 5 bases from J, the junction kept 15 bases outside the gene matches. The germline V gene encodes CDR1 SGHVS and CDR2 FNYEAQ. The length of the CDR3 is 18 residues.

The chain has TRBV12-3 or TRBV12-4 and TRBJ1-1; D is undetermined. V lost 4 bases and J lost 4, with 10 bases in between. The CDR3 is made up of 13 amino acids. In DNA, the CDR3 is TGTGCCAGCAGTTCGGGTTGGGGCACTGAAGCTTTCTTT. Protein: CASSSGWGTEAFF.

This clonotype turned up a few times. V and J are TRBV11-2 and TRBJ1-5; no clear D gene. The CDR3 extends over 14 amino acids. V lost 2 bases, J lost 4 bases, and 9 bases lay in between. The germline V gene encodes CDR1 SGHAT and CDR2 FQNNGV. In DNA, the CDR3 is TGTGCCAGCAGCTTAATAGGGCCGAATCAGCCCCAGCATTTT. This gives the protein CASSLIGPNQPQHF.